These 8 T cell receptor beta chains were all obtained from the same sample, sequenced in a study of regulatory T cells in long-lasting Graves disease. Time point described: persistent/refractory GD, antithyroid drugs over 5 years with positive TRAb. PBMC-derived RNA was used for the TCR library. Both iRepertoire HTBI primers and Arm-PCR of CDR3 regions were used to build the TCR beta libraries. Using its own MiXCR run on the multiplex PCR reads, TCRdb lists one record per CDR3 protein. The table records 350,000 to 450,000 distinct CDR3 sequences, less than 25% of them present only once. The specimen comprised peripheral blood mononuclear cells (PBMCs), sampled when the disease was refractory, from a patient treated with antithyroid drugs. The receptors were sampled from a female donor with Graves disease.

There are a few counts of this clonotype. A much larger clone lies one base from this, so it may be a read error. The chain recombines TRBV12-5 with TRBJ1-5, with D perhaps TRBD1 (5 bases). The CDR3 loop spans 14 amino acids. CDR1 is LGHNT and CDR2 is FRNRAP in the germline V gene. CDR3 protein: CASGWVRGNQPPHF. The CDR3 DNA follows: TGTGCTAGTGGTTGGGTGAGGGGCAATCAGCCCCCGCATTTT.

The rearrangement links TRBV7-2 to TRBJ1-4; 10 bases fit TRBD1. The trim removed 0 bases at V and 7 bases at J, leaving 2 bases unmatched. Germline CDR1 and CDR2: SGHTA and FQGNSA. The CDR3 is 15 residues long. As DNA, the CDR3 is TGTGCCAGCAGCTTAGCTCGGGACAGGGGTGAAAAACTGTTTTTT. Translated: CASSLARDRGEKLFF.

The rearrangement joins TRBV7-2 to TRBJ2-5; no reliable D call. The germline V gene encodes CDR1 SGHTA and CDR2 FQGNSA. This CDR3 contains 15 residues. Deletions cut 3 bases from V and 1 base from J, with 12 bases between. The CDR3 spells CASSFLDRTQETQYF. CDR3 DNA: TGTGCCAGCAGCTTTCTAGACCGCACCCAAGAGACCCAGTACTTC.

The chain employs TRBV20-1 and TRBJ1-1, with D possibly being TRBD1 (6 bases). Germline CDR1 and CDR2: DFQATT and SNEGSKA (reference sequence). V lost 1 base and J 7 bases, leaving 19 bases between the germline ends. The CDR3 is 15 amino acids. For the CDR3, the DNA is TGCAGTGCTAGAGCCCAGGGACAAGGCATCCTTGAAGCTTTCTTT. This codes for CSARAQGQGILEAFF.

The chain recombines TRBV28 with TRBJ1-2; 7 bases match TRBD1. V shed 5 bases and J 7 bases; nucleotides not matched to a gene: 7. Germline loops: CDR1 MDHEN, CDR2 SYDVKM. CDR3 size: 13 residues. In DNA form, the CDR3 reads TGTGCCAGCAGTCGGGACAGCCTGAGTGGCTACACCTTC. As protein: CASSRDSLSGYTF.

This clonotype was detected once. Being one base from a much bigger clone, this may be a read error. The rearrangement uses TRBV27 and TRBJ1-2; 9 bases agree with TRBD1. Looked up from germline, CDR1 is MNHEY and CDR2 is SMNVEV (reference sequence). This CDR3 is 16 amino acids long. The CDR3 DNA sequence: TGTGCCAGCAGGAGAGGACAGGGGTATAACGACTATGACTACACCTTC. Protein: CASRRGQGYNDYDYTF.

The chain is built from TRBV29-1 and TRBJ2-5; 8 bases align to TRBD2. From germline, CDR1 is SQVTM and CDR2 ANQGSEA. The CDR3 runs 14 residues. The ends lost 5 bases at V and 9 bases at J; junction bases unmatched: 14. The CDR3 here is CSVQVAGRPFAQYF. In DNA, the CDR3 is TGCAGCGTTCAGGTAGCGGGACGTCCTTTCGCCCAGTACTTC. Combining the CDR3 with reference TRBV29-1 and TRBJ2-5 gives the whole variable domain SAVISQKPSRDICQRGTSLTIQCQVDSQVTMMFWYRQQPGQSLTLIATANQGSEATYESGFVIDKFPISRPNLTFSTLTVSNMSPEDSSIYLCSVQVAGRPFAQYFGPGTRLLVL.

In its sample, this clonotype was seen many times. This CDR3 is CASKQGNLLSEQYF. Written as DNA, the CDR3 is TGTGCCAGCAAACAGGGGAACCTCCTGAGCGAGCAGTACTTC. The V and J genes are TRBV28 and TRBJ2-7; 7 bases are a match to TRBD1. The V segment lost 7 bases and the J segment 6 bases; nucleotides outside the gene matches: 12. Germline V gene data show CDR1 as MDHEN and CDR2 as SYDVKM. CDR3 length equals 14 residues. Drawing the rest from reference TRBV28 and TRBJ2-7, the complete variable domain is DVKVTQSSRYLVKRTGEKVFLECVQDMDHENMFWYRQDPGLGLRLIYFSYDVKMKEKGDIPEGYSVSREKKERFSLILESASTNQTSMYLCASKQGNLLSEQYFGPGTRLTVT.